The 32 T cell receptor beta chains presented below share a single source sample, sequenced in a study of radiation and T cells in renal cell carcinoma. Here immunoSEQ multiplex PCR was the method, and the copy in TCRdb shows in-frame clones only, minus some. This table has 100,000 to 150,000 clones, about 81% appearing once. The time point was: blood 2 weeks post-SBRT. Treatment given: 15 Gy SBRT to primary tumor, nephrectomy 4 weeks later. Sequenced material: blood, taken from a patient whose treatment included radiotherapy and nephrectomy. These receptors all come from a middle-aged man with renal cell carcinoma.

This chain joins TRBV28 and TRBJ2-3; D gene unclear. This CDR3 is 15 amino acids long. CDR1 is MDHEN and CDR2 is SYDVKM in the germline V gene. V was clipped by 4 bases and J by 2 bases, with 13 bases between them. CDR3 residues: CASSSNYRYTDTQYF. The DNA of the CDR3 is TGTGCCAGCAGTTCGAACTACAGATACACAGATACGCAGTATTTT.

The chain links TRBV18 to TRBJ2-2, with D possibly TRBD2 on 6 matching bases. The length of the CDR3 is 17 residues. Germline V gives CDR1 KGHSH, CDR2 LQKENI. Trimming shortened V by 3 bases and J by 0 bases, and 14 bases separated the two germline ends. This chain's CDR3 is CASSPYRQRANTGELFF. CDR3 DNA: TGTGCCAGCTCACCCTACCGACAGCGGGCGAACACCGGGGAGCTGTTTTTT.

The chain has TRBV19 and TRBJ2-3, with a possible D match to TRBD1 (5 bases). The CDR3 length is 13 residues. V gave up 4 bases and J gave up 4 bases, with 9 bases separating them. In germline, CDR1 is LNHDA, CDR2 SQIVND (reference sequence). The CDR3 sequence is CASSNQGSDTQYF. CDR3 sequence (DNA): TGTGCCAGTAGTAATCAGGGATCAGATACGCAGTATTTT.

The V and J genes are TRBV6-1 and TRBJ2-7; D unresolved. CDR1 MNHNS and CDR2 SASEGT come from the germline V gene. Trimming cost V 6 bases and J 4 bases, with 19 bases left between them. The CDR3 runs 15 residues. CDR3 nucleotide sequence: TGTGCCAGCAGGATAGGCGGCAGGTCGTTATACGAGCAGTACTTC. Encoded protein: CASRIGGRSLYEQYF.

The chain has TRBV27 and TRBJ2-1; TRBD2 aligns across 13 bases. With V trimmed by 4 bases and J by 8 bases, 11 bases remained unmatched. Germline CDR1 reads MNHEY; CDR2 reads SMNVEV (reference sequence). This CDR3 comprises 17 residues. The CDR3 DNA follows: TGTGCCAGCAGTTCCAAGAAACTAGCGGGAGGGCCGCATGAGCAGTTCTTC. Amino acid sequence: CASSSKKLAGGPHEQFF.

V usage is TRBV10-3 and J usage is TRBJ2-1, with TRBD2 as a possible D gene (6 bases). Trimming stripped 0 bases from V and 3 bases from J, with 9 bases between. Germline-derived CDR1 and CDR2 are ENHRY and SYGVKD. The CDR3 has 15 residues. The CDR3 loop reads CAISESGGDYNEQFF. The CDR3 DNA reads as TGTGCCATCAGTGAGTCAGGCGGGGACTACAATGAGCAGTTCTTC.

The rearrangement links TRBV19 to TRBJ2-7; D possibly corresponds to TRBD1 (6 bases). Trimming pared 4 bases from V and 5 bases from J, leaving 9 bases between. Germline lookup yields CDR1 LNHDA and CDR2 SQIVND (reference sequence). The CDR3 sequence is 12 residues long. CDR3 in DNA: TGTGCCAGTAGTAGACAGGCGAACGAGCAGTACTTC. This gives the protein CASSRQANEQYF.

In DNA form, the CDR3 reads TGTGCCAGCAACATAGTGGGCTGGAGGAATGAGCAGTTCTTC. Its protein product is CASNIVGWRNEQFF. The chain couples TRBV6-4 to TRBJ2-1, with D possibly being TRBD2 (5 bases). The V gene lost 7 bases and the J gene lost 7 bases, with 17 bases spanning the gap. The germline CDR1 and CDR2 sequences are MRHNA and SNTAGT. The CDR3 is 14 amino acids.

This chain joins TRBV9 and TRBJ1-1; D unclear. V was trimmed by 3 bases and J by 3 bases, leaving 12 bases between them. This CDR3 has 14 amino acids. The germline V gene encodes CDR1 SGDLS and CDR2 YYNGEE. The CDR3 coding sequence is TGTGCCAGCAGCGCCTTACAGAAGGACACTGAAGCTTTCTTT. Amino acids: CASSALQKDTEAFF.

This clone was seen more than once but under ten times. The rearrangement joins TRBV7-8 to TRBJ1-1; possible D gene TRBD1, 6 bases. Trimming pared 5 bases from V and 0 bases from J, leaving 13 bases between. CDR3 length: 15 residues. Germline V gene lookup returns CDR1 SGHVS and CDR2 FQNEAQ. The CDR3 spells CASSTRTEMNTEAFF. The DNA of the CDR3 is TGTGCCAGCAGCACCCGGACAGAAATGAACACTGAAGCTTTCTTT. Using reference TRBV7-8 and TRBJ1-1 for the parts outside the CDR3, the full variable domain is GAGVSQSPRYKVAKRGQDVALRCDPISGHVSLFWYQQALGQGPEFLTYFQNEAQLDKSGLPSDRFFAERPEGSVSTLKIQRTQQEDSAVYLCASSTRTEMNTEAFFGQGTRLTVV.

This rearrangement joins TRBV6-1 to TRBJ2-7, with D uncertain. The CDR3 runs 14 residues. The germline V gene encodes CDR1 MNHNS and CDR2 SASEGT. V lost 6 bases and J 2 bases, leaving 14 bases between the germline ends. The CDR3 loop is CASRRLPSAYEQYF. The CDR3 bases are TGTGCCAGCAGGCGGCTTCCATCTGCCTACGAGCAGTACTTC.

The rearrangement joins TRBV7-9 to TRBJ1-1; the D gene is possibly TRBD1 (5 bases). The CDR3 consists of 13 residues. Germline assignment: CDR1 SEHNR and CDR2 FQNEAQ (reference sequence). The V gene lost 8 bases and the J gene lost 11 bases, with 21 bases spanning the gap. In nucleotides, the CDR3 is TGTGCCAGCCATCTAGGGGTGGATAGTAAGGCTTTCTTT. This sequence encodes CASHLGVDSKAFF.

The chain uses TRBV18 and TRBJ2-7; a weak D match, TRBD1 (6 bases). The CDR3 sequence is 15 residues long. Germline values: CDR1 KGHSH, CDR2 LQKENI. Trimming took 2 bases from V and 3 from J, leaving 14 bases between them. The CDR3 nucleotides are TGTGCCAGCTCACCAATCCTACAGGGTAACTACGAGCAGTACTTC. Amino acids: CASSPILQGNYEQYF.

The CDR3 nucleotides read TGCGCCAGCAGCCAATTTGACAGGGTTGAGAACACTGAAGCTTTCTTT. Its translation: CASSQFDRVENTEAFF. The chain recombines TRBV4-1 with TRBJ1-1; TRBD1 matches 7 bases. V shed 2 bases, J shed 1 base, and the junction held 7 bases outside the gene matches. CDR1 and CDR2 (germline): MGHRA, YSYEKL. This CDR3 is 16 amino acids long.

This clone was counted between two and nine times. The chain joins TRBV2 to TRBJ1-3; no definite D call. Trimming removed 6 bases from V and 0 bases from J, with 15 bases in between. CDR3 size: 16 residues. Germline-derived CDR1 and CDR2 are SNHLY and FYNNEI. Written as DNA, the CDR3 is TGTGCCAGCAGCCCCGGGCAGTCTATCTCTGGAAACACCATATATTTT. Protein product: CASSPGQSISGNTIYF.

This sequence joins TRBV5-1 and TRBJ2-7; D possibly matches TRBD1 or TRBD2 (5 bases each). Trimming pared 0 bases from V and 0 bases from J, leaving 7 bases between. The CDR3 is 14 amino acids. In germline, CDR1 is SGHRS, CDR2 YFSETQ. CDR3 nucleotides: TGCGCCAGCAGCTTGGCGGGGACCTCCTACGAGCAGTACTTC. Translation: CASSLAGTSYEQYF.

The rearrangement links TRBV2 to TRBJ1-2; D possibly corresponds to TRBD1 (5 bases). Germline V lookup: CDR1 SNHLY, CDR2 FYNNEI. V was cut by 5 bases and J by 4 bases, with 17 bases left in between. This CDR3 contains 15 residues. For the CDR3, the DNA is TGTGCCAGCAGTACGGACCCCCCTGGGGGCTATGGCTACACCTTC. Residues: CASSTDPPGGYGYTF.

The V and J genes are TRBV5-1 and TRBJ2-3; D remains unclear. This CDR3 comprises 15 residues. V was cut by 0 bases and J by 6 bases, with 14 bases left in between. The germline V gene has CDR1 SGHRS and CDR2 YFSETQ. The CDR3 DNA is TGCGCCAGCAGCTTGGTCGCTAGGGTAGGGGATACGCAGTATTTT. Its protein is CASSLVARVGDTQYF.

The chain joins TRBV19 to TRBJ1-5, with TRBD1 matching 10 bases. Trimming removed 5 bases from V and 6 bases from J; junction bases left unmatched: 10. From germline, CDR1 is LNHDA and CDR2 SQIVND (reference sequence). The CDR3 loop spans 16 amino acids. CDR3 protein: CASSVTGTGDRQPQHF. The CDR3, as DNA: TGTGCCAGTAGTGTAACCGGGACAGGGGATCGTCAGCCCCAGCATTTT.

The chain recombines TRBV18 with TRBJ2-2; TRBD1 or TRBD2 may be the D gene (5 bases each). The CDR3 has 14 residues. The V end lost 10 bases, the J end lost 0 bases, and 12 bases lay between the germline ends. Looked up from germline, CDR1 is KGHSH and CDR2 is LQKENI. The CDR3 region is CATGTGPNTGELFF. As DNA, the CDR3 is TGTGCCACCGGGACGGGCCCGAACACCGGGGAGCTGTTTTTT. Supplemented by reference TRBV18 and TRBJ2-2, the full variable domain reads NAGVMQNPRHLVRRRGQEARLRCSPMKGHSHVYWYRQLPEEGLKFMVYLQKENIIDESGMPKERFSAEFPKEGPSILRIQQVVRGDSAAYFCATGTGPNTGELFFGEGSRLTVL.

This clone was counted once. J is TRBJ2-1 and V is TRBV30; tentative D call: TRBD1 (6 bases). Germline lookup yields CDR1 GTSNPN and CDR2 SVGIG (reference sequence). Trimming left V 0 bases short and J 4 bases short, with 13 bases between. The CDR3 runs to 15 residues. The CDR3 loop is CAWSVQGTQYNEQFF. The CDR3, as DNA: TGTGCCTGGAGTGTACAGGGAACCCAATACAATGAGCAGTTCTTC.

This rearrangement joins TRBV7-3 to TRBJ2-1; 10 bases map to TRBD2. The CDR3 length is 15 residues. The V segment lost 5 bases and the J segment 7 bases; nucleotides outside the gene matches: 8. From germline, CDR1 is SGHTA and CDR2 FQGTGA. CDR3 DNA sequence: TGTGCCAGCAGCCTCAGCGGGGGGGCTATTAATGAGCAGTTCTTC. Amino acids: CASSLSGGAINEQFF.

This clone was seen ten or more times. The chain joins TRBV2 to TRBJ2-7; D is ambiguous. This CDR3 contains 13 residues. V was pared by 6 bases and J by 6 bases, with 15 bases between. The germline CDR1 and CDR2 sequences are SNHLY and FYNNEI. In DNA form, the CDR3 reads TGTGCCAGCAGCTACGCTGAATGGGGCGAGCAGTACTTC. Residues: CASSYAEWGEQYF. The full variable domain, its missing parts supplied by reference TRBV2 and TRBJ2-7, is EPEVTQTPSHQVTQMGQEVILRCVPISNHLYFYWYRQILGQKVEFLVSFYNNEISEKSEIFDDQFSVERPDGSNFTLKIRSTKLEDSAMYFCASSYAEWGEQYFGPGTRLTVT.

The chain couples TRBV7-9 to TRBJ1-5; D gene uncertain. Per germline, CDR1 SEHNR and CDR2 FQNEAQ (reference sequence). V was cut by 3 bases and J by 5 bases, with 8 bases left in between. CDR3 length: 13 residues. The CDR3 DNA reads TGTGCCAGCAGCTTGAGGGCGGATCAGCCCCAGCATTTT. Its protein is CASSLRADQPQHF.

The DNA for the CDR3 is TGCGCCAGCAGCCAAGATCTGTCACAGGGGATCTATGGCTACACCTTC. Amino acid sequence: CASSQDLSQGIYGYTF. The rearrangement uses TRBV4-1 and TRBJ1-2; 7 positions agree with TRBD1. With V trimmed by 0 bases and J by 4 bases, 8 bases remained unmatched. From germline, CDR1 is MGHRA and CDR2 YSYEKL. CDR3 length: 16 residues.

This clone was detected only a few times. The chain carries TRBV4-3 and TRBJ1-2; D gene unclear. Trimming left V 0 bases short and J 0 bases short, with 17 bases between. CDR1 is LGHNA and CDR2 is YSLEER in the germline V gene. The CDR3 is made up of 18 amino acids. CDR3 loop: CASSQEADTVSANYGYTF. In DNA, the CDR3 is TGCGCCAGCAGCCAAGAAGCGGATACAGTGTCTGCTAACTATGGCTACACCTTC.

CDR3: CASRAGQGGVEQYF. CDR3 DNA: TGTGCCAGCAGAGCGGGACAGGGAGGTGTCGAGCAGTACTTC. The rearrangement uses TRBV6-5 and TRBJ2-7; 9 bases match TRBD1. Germline loops: CDR1 MNHEY, CDR2 SVGAGI. J lost 6 bases, V lost 6 bases, and 9 bases had no gene match. The CDR3 is 14 residues long.

On this clone itself: The sample contains more than one DNA sequence encoding this CDR3. The chain uses TRBV20-1 and TRBJ2-5; D gene unclear. V was cut by 5 bases and J by 4 bases, with 8 bases left in between. The CDR3 totals 11 residues. Germline V CDR1 and CDR2: DFQATT, SNEGSKA (reference sequence). The CDR3 is CSARSRETQYF. For the CDR3, the DNA is TGCAGTGCTCGTTCCAGAGAGACCCAGTACTTC.

This clone appeared once. The rearrangement joins TRBV19 to TRBJ1-2; D remains unclear. The CDR3 runs to 15 residues. CDR1 LNHDA and CDR2 SQIVND come from the germline V gene (reference sequence). The ends were cut back, 1 base at V and 0 bases at J, with 9 bases in the middle. The CDR3 DNA follows: TGTGCCAGTAGTATAGCAGCGGTAACTAACTATGGCTACACCTTC. This translates into CASSIAAVTNYGYTF.

The rearrangement joins TRBV2 to TRBJ2-7; 7 nucleotides match TRBD2. The J segment lost 3 bases and the V segment lost 2 bases, leaving 10 bases of the junction unmatched. The CDR3 runs 16 residues. Germline assignment: CDR1 SNHLY and CDR2 FYNNEI. CDR3 sequence reads: CASSESLSGTYYEQYF. CDR3 nucleotides: TGTGCCAGCAGTGAATCACTAAGCGGGACCTACTACGAGCAGTACTTC.

The chain couples TRBV5-5 to TRBJ1-4; D call uncertain. Germline V gene data show CDR1 as SGHKS and CDR2 as YYEKEE (reference sequence). CDR3 length: 13 residues. Trimming pared 2 bases from V and 7 bases from J, leaving 9 bases between. CDR3 nucleotides: TGTGCCAGCAGCTTTGGACGGTCTGAAAAACTGTTTTTT. Its translation: CASSFGRSEKLFF.

This clone was observed a few times. The rearrangement uses TRBV28 and TRBJ1-5; D might be TRBD1 (5 bases). The germline V gene encodes CDR1 MDHEN and CDR2 SYDVKM. The CDR3 consists of 17 residues. V was pared by 7 bases and J by 0 bases, with 19 bases between. The DNA of the CDR3 is TGTGCCAGCAACGGGGTTGGGGGACCCTATAGCAATCAGCCCCAGCATTTT. Residues: CASNGVGGPYSNQPQHF. The full variable domain, with the rest looked up from reference TRBV28 and TRBJ1-5, is DVKVTQSSRYLVKRTGEKVFLECVQDMDHENMFWYRQDPGLGLRLIYFSYDVKMKEKGDIPEGYSVSREKKERFSLILESASTNQTSMYLCASNGVGGPYSNQPQHFGDGTRLSIL.